A single sample gave rise to the 24 T cell receptor beta chains below, sequenced in a study of control samples from healthy donors and cancer patients. Libraries were prepared by immunoSEQ multiplex PCR; TCRdb keeps only in-frame clonotypes and omits some of them. Of around 170,000 clones in the sample, about 93% were seen once. The sequenced sample was blood. Every receptor here comes from a woman aged 25 to 39 in good health.

The chain recombines TRBV6-2 or TRBV6-3 with TRBJ2-7; 8 positions agree with TRBD1. The germline V gene has CDR1 MNHEY and CDR2 SVGEGT. CDR3 length equals 16 residues. With V trimmed by 3 bases and J by 2 bases, 9 bases remained unmatched. CDR3 region: CASSYRGQGLAYEQYF. The CDR3 coding sequence is TGTGCCAGCAGTTATCGCGGACAGGGACTTGCCTACGAGCAGTACTTC.

The chain recombines TRBV11-3 with TRBJ2-1; the match to TRBD1 covers 9 bases. The CDR3 totals 15 residues. CDR1 and CDR2 (germline): SGHNT, YENEEA. With V trimmed by 3 bases and J by 5 bases, 5 bases remained unmatched. The CDR3 DNA follows: TGTGCCAGCAGCTTTTGGACAGGGGAAGACAATGAGCAGTTCTTC. Translating gives CASSFWTGEDNEQFF.

V is TRBV6-1 and J is TRBJ2-3; 7 nucleotides agree with TRBD1. Germline V CDR1 and CDR2: MNHNS, SASEGT. The CDR3 is made up of 13 amino acids. The V gene end was trimmed by 9 bases and the J gene end by 2 bases; junction bases not matched to a gene: 5. CDR3 DNA: TGTGCCAGTGACAGGGCGGACACAGATACGCAGTATTTT. Encoded protein: CASDRADTDTQYF.

Here the CDR3 DNA reads TGTGCCAGCAGCCAAGACGTAGGGGATGGCTACACCTTC. Translation: CASSQDVGDGYTF. This rearrangement joins TRBV4-2 to TRBJ1-2; possible D gene TRBD1, 5 bases. Germline loops: CDR1 LGHNA, CDR2 YNFKEQ. The germline V and J ends were trimmed by 0 bases and 6 bases, with 8 bases remaining between them. This CDR3 spans 13 amino acids.

The V and J genes are TRBV23-1 and TRBJ1-1; D unresolved. TRBV23-1 is noted as an ORF with a role that remains uncertain. V dropped 10 bases and J dropped 4 bases, with 19 bases sitting between them. This CDR3 spans 14 amino acids. In DNA form, the CDR3 reads TGCGCCACCGTGCCCCCGTTAGCCTTCACTGAAGCTTTCTTT. Amino acid sequence: CATVPPLAFTEAFF.

The chain combines TRBV7-2 with TRBJ2-7, with TRBD2 matching 7 bases. CDR1 and CDR2 from the germline V gene are SGHTA and FQGNSA. The CDR3 covers 14 residues. With V trimmed by 4 bases and J by 2 bases, 5 bases remained unmatched. CDR3 sequence (DNA): TGTGCCAGCAGCTCAAGACTAGCTCCCTACGAGCAGTACTTC. Translated: CASSSRLAPYEQYF.

The CDR3 here is CASSQVRSGRGDNEQFF. The CDR3 nucleotides are TGTGCCAGCAGCCAAGTCCGTAGCGGGAGAGGGGACAATGAGCAGTTCTTC. The genes are TRBV3-1 (or the pseudogene TRBV3-2) and TRBJ2-1; TRBD2 matches at 9 bases. The CDR3 extends over 17 amino acids. CDR1 is LGHDT, CDR2 YNNKEL, per germline (reference sequence). The J segment lost 5 bases and the V segment lost 1 base, leaving 9 bases of the junction unmatched.

The chain is built from TRBV12-3 or TRBV12-4 and TRBJ2-7, with D hard to call. The CDR3 has 11 residues. V shed 6 bases and J shed 2 bases, with 5 bases lying between them. The CDR3 bases are TGTGCCAGCAGCATAGCCTACGAGCAGTACTTC. This gives the protein CASSIAYEQYF.

The V gene is TRBV5-1, the J gene TRBJ2-2, with TRBD2 matching 7 bases. The CDR3 runs to 16 residues. Per germline, CDR1 SGHRS and CDR2 YFSETQ. V was pared by 2 bases and J by 2 bases, with 6 bases of the junction left unmatched. Written as DNA, the CDR3 is TGCGCCAGCAGCTTTTTGGCTAGCGGAAACACCGGGGAGCTGTTTTTT. Amino acids: CASSFLASGNTGELFF.

J is TRBJ1-2 and V is TRBV10-2; no clear D. This CDR3 spans 14 amino acids. CDR1 WSHSY and CDR2 SAAADI come from the germline V gene. V was shortened by 1 base and J by 6 bases, with 12 bases between the two germline ends. Written as DNA, the CDR3 is TGCGCCAGCAGTGAGTACCCGGGAAGCGATGGCTACACCTTC. This sequence encodes CASSEYPGSDGYTF.

The chain uses TRBV28 and TRBJ2-4, with D hard to call. The CDR3 totals 14 residues. Germline loops: CDR1 MDHEN, CDR2 SYDVKM. V was clipped by 2 bases and J by 2 bases, with 7 bases between them. DNA of the CDR3: TGTGCCAGCAGTTTAACAGTACCCAAAAACATTCAGTACTTC. Protein sequence: CASSLTVPKNIQYF.

The rearrangement joins TRBV10-3 to TRBJ1-2; the D gene is possibly TRBD1 (5 bases). V gave up 11 bases and J gave up 0 bases, with 7 bases separating them. Germline CDR1 and CDR2: ENHRY and SYGVKD. The CDR3 loop spans 11 amino acids. Here the CDR3 DNA reads TGTGCCTCACAGGCTAACTATGGCTACACCTTC. As protein: CASQANYGYTF.

This clone came up once. This chain connects TRBV1 to TRBJ1-5; the D call in the table, TRBD1, was not verified against the DNA. TRBV1 is flagged as a pseudogene. The CDR3 length is 14 residues. The CDR3 here is CTSSQDGGDQPQHF. As DNA, the CDR3 is TGCACCAGCAGCCAAGATGGGGGCGATCAGCCCCAGCATTTT.

The chain links TRBV27 to TRBJ2-2; the D call may be TRBD1 or TRBD2 (5 bases each). Looked up from germline, CDR1 is MNHEY and CDR2 is SMNVEV (reference sequence). CDR3 length: 13 amino acids. V dropped 2 bases and J dropped 6 bases, with 7 bases sitting between them. CDR3 residues: CASSLGGAGELFF. The CDR3 DNA reads as TGTGCCAGCAGTTTAGGGGGTGCCGGGGAGCTGTTTTTT.

The chain is built from TRBV2 and TRBJ2-7; the D gene is possibly TRBD2 (6 bases). Germline lookup yields CDR1 SNHLY and CDR2 FYNNEI. The V end lost 8 bases, the J end lost 2 bases, and 10 bases lay between the germline ends. This CDR3 comprises 12 residues. The DNA of the CDR3 is TGTGCCAGCGGGACTGCCCCCTACGAGCAGTACTTC. This encodes CASGTAPYEQYF.

The V and J genes are TRBV19 and TRBJ2-5, with 8 positions matching TRBD1. In germline, CDR1 is LNHDA, CDR2 SQIVND (reference sequence). The CDR3 length is 14 residues. After removal of 5 bases from V and 5 bases from J, the junction contained 7 bases not matched to a gene. The CDR3 region is CASSADRVEETQYF. The CDR3 bases are TGTGCCAGTAGTGCGGACAGGGTTGAGGAGACCCAGTACTTC.

The chain carries TRBV24-1 and TRBJ1-1; possibly TRBD1 for D (5 bases). Trimming removed 2 bases from V and 3 bases from J, with 12 bases in between. This CDR3 region has 15 residues. Looked up from germline, CDR1 is KGHDR and CDR2 is SFDVKD. For the CDR3, the DNA is TGTGCCACCAGTGATTCCAGGCAGGGACACACTGAAGCTTTCTTT. Residues: CATSDSRQGHTEAFF.

V gene TRBV3-1 (or the pseudogene TRBV3-2) combines with J gene TRBJ2-3; 9 positions match TRBD2. Per germline, CDR1 LGHDT and CDR2 YNNKEL (reference sequence). The CDR3 contains 16 residues. With V trimmed by 2 bases and J by 2 bases, 5 bases remained unmatched. The CDR3 protein is CASSQPAGGPTDTQYF. The CDR3 DNA sequence: TGTGCCAGCAGCCAACCAGCGGGAGGACCCACAGATACGCAGTATTTT.

The chain uses TRBV5-8 and TRBJ2-5; D is unclear. The germline V gene encodes CDR1 SGHTS and CDR2 YDEGEE. The CDR3 runs to 14 residues. V lost 2 bases to trimming and J lost 5 bases, with 13 bases between them. The CDR3 nucleotides are TGTGCCAGCAGCTTTATTACAGTTGTGGAGACCCAGTACTTC. Its translation: CASSFITVVETQYF.

The chain combines TRBV28 with TRBJ1-5, with TRBD1 matching over 9 bases. In germline, CDR1 is MDHEN, CDR2 SYDVKM. The CDR3 contains 16 residues. V lost 3 bases, J lost 3 bases, and 6 bases stayed unmatched. CDR3 nucleotide sequence: TGTGCCAGCAGTTTCTCCGACAGGGGGATCAATCAGCCCCAGCATTTT. Its protein is CASSFSDRGINQPQHF.

The chain has TRBV28 and TRBJ2-7, with 12 bases that match TRBD2. The J segment lost 1 base and the V segment lost 7 bases, leaving 8 bases of the junction unmatched. CDR1 and CDR2 (germline): MDHEN, SYDVKM. CDR3 length: 16 residues. CDR3 sequence: CASTSLAGGPSYEQYF. DNA of the CDR3: TGTGCCAGCACCTCCCTAGCGGGAGGGCCATCCTACGAGCAGTACTTC.

The chain employs TRBV7-9 and TRBJ2-7; TRBD1 might be the D (5 bases). CDR1 and CDR2 (germline): SEHNR, FQNEAQ (reference sequence). V lost 5 bases and J lost 5, with 16 bases in between. This CDR3 spans 14 amino acids. The CDR3 bases are TGTGCCAGCAGCCTGTCAGGGCTACTACACGAGCAGTACTTC. Translated, it gives CASSLSGLLHEQYF.

This clone was seen only once. J is TRBJ1-5 and V is TRBV19; a weak D match, TRBD1 (5 bases). CDR1 and CDR2 from the germline V gene are LNHDA and SQIVND (reference sequence). V was trimmed by 3 bases and J by 7 bases, leaving 13 bases between them. The CDR3 sequence is 14 residues long. CDR3 region: CASSIVAGTQPQHF. As DNA, the CDR3 is TGTGCCAGTAGTATCGTGGCGGGGACCCAGCCCCAGCATTTT.

As DNA, the CDR3 is TGTGCCAGCAGCTTGAATATGCGGGGGGTCTACGAGCAGTACTTC. It translates to CASSLNMRGVYEQYF. The gene calls are TRBV5-6 and TRBJ2-7; 8 nucleotides agree with TRBD2. The CDR3 spans 15 residues. Germline-derived CDR1 and CDR2 are SGHDT and YYEEEE. The trim removed 1 base at V and 3 bases at J, leaving 6 bases unmatched.